The TCR beta chain described here comes from a study of CD8 T cells in ankylosing spondylitis. Study outcomes and limitations: Made up of eight highly homologous variants, a TCR beta motif appeared characteristic of ankylosing spondylitis blood. Researchers report that disease-linked clones proved CD8+ and relatively rare in peripheral blood. Previous work reported some of these motif variants in the synovial fluid and blood of reactive arthritis. The authors reported significant enrichment of disease-linked clones in matched ankylosing spondylitis synovial fluid.

Each TCR beta library was made by quantitative 5'-RACE that incorporated molecular barcodes. TCRdb analysed the 5' RACE reads with MiXCR anew, one entry per CDR3 protein. The sample has about 390,000 distinct CDR3 sequences; 20% to 25% are singletons. With respect to this clonotype: Its antigen is undetermined.

The CDR3 is 15 residues long. Trimming removed 3 bases from V and 6 bases from J; junction bases left unmatched: 6. From germline, CDR1 is MDHEN and CDR2 SYDVKM. The rearrangement links TRBV28 to TRBJ2-7, with 12 positions matching TRBD2. This receptor was obtained from a male donor with ankylosing spondylitis. Sample: blood, either unsorted or a sorted T cell fraction (not recorded which). This CDR3 is CASSLATSGSREQYF. Here the CDR3 DNA reads TGTGCCAGCAGTTTGGCGACTAGCGGGAGTCGCGAGCAGTACTTC.